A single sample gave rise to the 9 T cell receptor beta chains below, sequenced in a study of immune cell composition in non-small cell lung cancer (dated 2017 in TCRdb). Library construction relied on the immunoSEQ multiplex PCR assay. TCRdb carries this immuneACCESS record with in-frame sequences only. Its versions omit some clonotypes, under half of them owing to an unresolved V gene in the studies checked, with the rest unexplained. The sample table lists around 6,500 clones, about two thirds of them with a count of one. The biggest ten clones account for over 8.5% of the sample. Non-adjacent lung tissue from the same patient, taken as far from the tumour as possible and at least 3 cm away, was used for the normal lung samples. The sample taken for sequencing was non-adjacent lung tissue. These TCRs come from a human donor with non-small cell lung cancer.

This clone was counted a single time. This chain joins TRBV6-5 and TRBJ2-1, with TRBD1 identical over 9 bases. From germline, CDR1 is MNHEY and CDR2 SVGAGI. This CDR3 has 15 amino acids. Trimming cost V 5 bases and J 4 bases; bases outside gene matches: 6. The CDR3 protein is CASSPHRGLYNEQFF. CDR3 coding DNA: TGTGCCAGCAGTCCCCACAGGGGGCTTTACAATGAGCAGTTCTTC.

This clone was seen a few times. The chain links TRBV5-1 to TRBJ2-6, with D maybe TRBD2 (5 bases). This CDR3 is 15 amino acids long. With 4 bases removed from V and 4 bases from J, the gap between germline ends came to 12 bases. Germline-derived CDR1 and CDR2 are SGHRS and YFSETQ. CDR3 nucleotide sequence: TGCGCCAGCAGCACTAGACCGGGAGGGGCCAACGTCCTGACTTTC. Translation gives CASSTRPGGANVLTF.

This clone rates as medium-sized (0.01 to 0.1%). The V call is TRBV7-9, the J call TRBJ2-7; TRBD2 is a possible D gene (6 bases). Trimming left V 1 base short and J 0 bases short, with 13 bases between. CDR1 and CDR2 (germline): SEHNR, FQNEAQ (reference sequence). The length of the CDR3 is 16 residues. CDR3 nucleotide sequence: TGTGCCAGCAGCTTAGTTGACGGGAGTGTCTCCTACGAGCAGTACTTC. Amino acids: CASSLVDGSVSYEQYF.

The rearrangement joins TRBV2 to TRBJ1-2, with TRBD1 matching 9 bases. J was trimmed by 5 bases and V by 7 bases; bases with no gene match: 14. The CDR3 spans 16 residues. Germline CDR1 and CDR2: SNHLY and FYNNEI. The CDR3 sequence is CASNTEGDRDLYGYTF. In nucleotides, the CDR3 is TGTGCCAGCAATACTGAGGGGGACAGGGACTTGTATGGCTACACCTTC.

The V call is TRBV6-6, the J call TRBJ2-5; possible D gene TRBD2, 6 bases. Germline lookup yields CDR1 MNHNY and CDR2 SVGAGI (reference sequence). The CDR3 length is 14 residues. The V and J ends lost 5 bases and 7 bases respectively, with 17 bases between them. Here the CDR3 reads CASSTPGRGATQYF. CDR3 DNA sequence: TGTGCCAGCAGTACCCCGGGACGCGGGGCGACCCAGTACTTC.

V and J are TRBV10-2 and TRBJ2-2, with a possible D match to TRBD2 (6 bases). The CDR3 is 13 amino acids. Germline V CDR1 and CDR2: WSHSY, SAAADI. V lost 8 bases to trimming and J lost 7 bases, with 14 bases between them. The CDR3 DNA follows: TGCGCCAGCCGTGGTGGCGGGGTCGGGGAGCTGTTTTTT. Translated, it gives CASRGGGVGELFF.

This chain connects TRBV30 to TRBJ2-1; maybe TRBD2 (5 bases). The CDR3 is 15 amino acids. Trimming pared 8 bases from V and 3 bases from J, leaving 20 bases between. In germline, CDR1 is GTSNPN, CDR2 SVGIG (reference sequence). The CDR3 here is CATGLLRVGYNEQFF. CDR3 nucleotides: TGTGCCACCGGGCTTTTGCGGGTAGGCTACAATGAGCAGTTCTTC.

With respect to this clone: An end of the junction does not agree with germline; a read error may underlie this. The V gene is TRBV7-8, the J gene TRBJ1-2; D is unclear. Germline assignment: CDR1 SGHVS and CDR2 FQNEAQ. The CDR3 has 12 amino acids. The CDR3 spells CASSIGNDGYTF. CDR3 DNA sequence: TGTGCCAGCAGCATCGGTAACGATGGCTACACCTTC.

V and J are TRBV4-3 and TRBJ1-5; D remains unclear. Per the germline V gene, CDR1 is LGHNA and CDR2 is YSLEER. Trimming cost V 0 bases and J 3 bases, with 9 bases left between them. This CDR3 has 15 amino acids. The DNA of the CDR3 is TGCGCCAGCAGCCAAGACAAGAGTAACAATCAGCCCCAGCATTTT. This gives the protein CASSQDKSNNQPQHF.